Listed here are 5 T cell receptor beta chains from one sample, sequenced in a study of shared clonotypes between healthy human individuals. Profiling relied on immunoSEQ multiplex PCR, and the TCRdb table lists in-frame clones only, not all of them. The sample lists 630,000 or so clones; roughly 98% were seen once. The naive CD8 population came from CD45RO-negative cells selected for CCR7, without terminally differentiated effector memory CD45RA+ cells. The sequenced material came from naive CD8+ T cells sorted from blood. The receptors shown here come from a man aged 30 to 45 in good health.

This chain connects TRBV5-4 to TRBJ2-1, with D perhaps matching TRBD1 or TRBD2 (5 bases each). V was cut by 7 bases and J by 8 bases, with 13 bases left in between. Germline loops: CDR1 SGHNT, CDR2 YYREEE (reference sequence). The CDR3 extends over 12 amino acids. In DNA form, the CDR3 reads TGTGCCAGCTCCCCCCGGGGCCATGAGCAGTTCTTC. The encoded protein is CASSPRGHEQFF.

The chain recombines TRBV13 with TRBJ2-7; 11 nucleotides match TRBD2. Germline V CDR1 and CDR2: PRHDT, FYEKMQ (reference sequence). CDR3 length: 17 residues. V lost 0 bases, J lost 3 bases, and 7 bases stayed unmatched. The CDR3 DNA sequence: TGTGCCAGCAGCTTAGGGCCCACTAGCGGGAGTGGCTACGAGCAGTACTTC. Residues: CASSLGPTSGSGYEQYF.

This clone was observed once. The chain is built from TRBV27 and TRBJ2-7; maybe TRBD2 (6 bases). CDR1 is MNHEY, CDR2 SMNVEV, per germline (reference sequence). V was cut by 6 bases and J by 0 bases, with 12 bases left in between. The CDR3 length is 14 residues. CDR3 sequence reads: CASRGIGSSYEQYF. CDR3 DNA: TGTGCCAGCAGGGGAATCGGGAGCTCCTACGAGCAGTACTTC.

The CDR3 is CARGGGETQYF. The DNA for the CDR3 is TGCGCCAGGGGAGGGGGGGAGACCCAGTACTTC. The gene calls are TRBV4-3 and TRBJ2-5; TRBD2 is a possible D gene (7 bases). The CDR3 spans 11 residues. Deletions cut 9 bases from V and 5 bases from J, with 10 bases between. The V gene's germline CDR1 is LGHNA and CDR2 YSLEER.

This rearrangement joins TRBV6-6 to TRBJ2-3; D perhaps matches TRBD1 (5 bases). From germline, CDR1 is MNHNY and CDR2 SVGAGI (reference sequence). CDR3 length equals 16 residues. V was clipped by 3 bases and J by 1 base, with 14 bases between them. CDR3 bases: TGTGCCAGCAGTTATTCCAGGGAAATGGGCACAGATACGCAGTATTTT. Translated, it gives CASSYSREMGTDTQYF.